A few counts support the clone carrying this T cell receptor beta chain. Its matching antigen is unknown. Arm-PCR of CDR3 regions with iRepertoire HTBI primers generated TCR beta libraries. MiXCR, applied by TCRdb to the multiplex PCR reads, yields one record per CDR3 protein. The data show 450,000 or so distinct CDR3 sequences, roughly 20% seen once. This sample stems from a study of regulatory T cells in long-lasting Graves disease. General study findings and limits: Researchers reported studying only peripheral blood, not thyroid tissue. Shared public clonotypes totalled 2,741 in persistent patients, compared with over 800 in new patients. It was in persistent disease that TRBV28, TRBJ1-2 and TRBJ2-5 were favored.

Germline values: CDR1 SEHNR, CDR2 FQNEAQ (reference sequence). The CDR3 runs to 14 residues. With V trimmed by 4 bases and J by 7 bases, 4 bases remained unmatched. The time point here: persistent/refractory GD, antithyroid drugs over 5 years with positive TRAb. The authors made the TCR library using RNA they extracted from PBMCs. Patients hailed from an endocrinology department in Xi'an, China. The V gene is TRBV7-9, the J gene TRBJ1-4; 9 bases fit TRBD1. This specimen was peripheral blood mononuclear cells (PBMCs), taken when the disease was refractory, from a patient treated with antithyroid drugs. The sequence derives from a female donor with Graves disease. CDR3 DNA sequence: TGTGCCAGCAGCTCGGGACAGGGCAGTGAAAAACTGTTTTTT. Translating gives CASSSGQGSEKLFF.